A selection of T cell receptor beta chains follows, all from one sample in a study of tumor-infiltrating lymphocytes in primary liver carcinoma. TCRdb fed the multiplex PCR reads into MiXCR, producing one record per CDR3 protein. The profile shows about 54,000 distinct CDR3 sequences, about 80% of them singletons. The specimen was liver tumor tissue from sampling region 2. These receptors were taken from a man aged 35-49 years with primary liver carcinoma and hepatitis B virus infection. CDR3s include the opening cysteine and the closing phenylalanine or tryptophan. Each record gives: clone size, D gene, V gene, J gene, CDR3 DNA, CDR3 protein. A D gene is named only where the DNA matches it firmly. Part of the rows lack a size; the others show once, few, many or a class for expanded clones.

>NA|NA|TRBV12-3/TRBV12-4|TRBJ2-1
TGTGTCAGCAGCTGGAGAACGGACAATGAGCAGTTCTTC
CVSSWRTDNEQFF
>NA|TRBD2|TRBV11-2|TRBJ2-2
TGTGCCATTAGCAGACTAGCTCCGAGATGGGAGCTGTTTTTT
CAISRLAPRWELFF
>NA|TRBD1|TRBV5-6|TRBJ2-3
TGTGCCAGCGGCTTCGACAGGGGGGGATCTAGTACGCAGTATTTT
CASGFDRGGSSTQYF
>NA|NA|TRBV12-3/TRBV12-4|TRBJ2-5
TGTGCCAGCAGCTTATCGGGAACTAGCCATGAGACCCAGTACTTC
CASSLSGTSHETQYF
>NA|NA|TRBV6-5|TRBJ2-6
TGTGCCAGCAGTCTTTGGACAGAGATGAAAGCTGGAGCCAACGCCCTGACTTTC
CASSLWTEMKAGANALTF
>NA|TRBD2|TRBV5-4|TRBJ2-1
TGTGCCAGCGGCCCCGAAGCGGGAGCAAGCTCCTACAATGAGCACTTCTTC
CASGPEAGASSYNEHFF
>NA|NA|TRBV11-2|TRBJ2-1
TGTGCCAGCAGCCAAGGTACTAGTGCCTACAATGAGCAGTTCTTC
CASSQGTSAYNEQFF
>NA|TRBD2|TRBV4-2|TRBJ2-1
TGTGCCAGTAGCCGAGCGGGACCCGATGATGAGCAGTTCTTC
CASSRAGPDDEQFF
>NA|NA|TRBV10-2|TRBJ2-5
TGCGCCTGCAGTGAGGCAAGATCGGAGACCCAGTACTTC
CACSEARSETQYF
>many|TRBD2|TRBV29-1|TRBJ2-2
TGCAGCGTTGACTGGGGGGGTAACACCGGGGAGCTGTTTTTT
CSVDWGGNTGELFF
>NA|NA|TRBV5-6|TRBJ2-1
TGTGCCAGCAGTCCAGTGGTATGGAGCTCCTACAATGAGCAGTTCTTC
CASSPVVWSSYNEQFF
>NA|NA|TRBV11-1|TRBJ2-5
TGTGCCAGCAGCTTAGTAAAAGGCGGACAGTTCCACGGGGCCCACTACTTC
CASSLVKGGQFHGAHYF
>NA|TRBD1|TRBV6-6|TRBJ1-5
TGTGTCAGCAGTTACGACAGGGAAGATCAGTCCCAGCATTTT
CVSSYDREDQSQHF
>NA|TRBD1|TRBV6-1|TRBJ2-7
TGTGAAACCTCTCTAGACAGGGACTCCTACGAGCAGTACTTC
CETSLDRDSYEQYF
>NA|NA|TRBV6-6|TRBJ2-1
TGTGCCAGCAGTTATTCGGTCTATGAGCAGTTCTTC
CASSYSVYEQFF
>once|TRBD2|TRBV4-1|TRBJ2-1
TGCGCCGGTAGCCAAGATTTGTCTAGCGGGTTTAATGAGCAGTTCTTC
CAGSQDLSSGFNEQFF
>once|NA|TRBV7-9|TRBJ2-7
TGTACCAGAAGCTTAGCTAGTACCTACGAGCAGTACTTC
CTRSLASTYEQYF
>NA|NA|TRBV6-5|TRBJ1-2
TGTGCCAACAGTTACTTAGGGGGGCAAGGTGGCTACACCTTC
CANSYLGGQGGYTF
>NA|NA|TRBV29-1|TRBJ2-3
TGCAGCGCTGTCGGGACATCAGATACGCAGTATTTT
CSAVGTSDTQYF
>NA|TRBD1|TRBV13|TRBJ2-1
TGTGCCAGCACGTCAAGGGGACAGTCTTCCTACAATGAGCAGTTCTTC
CASTSRGQSSYNEQFF
>NA|NA|TRBV10-3|TRBJ1-2
TGCGCCTTCGGAACAGGCCCTAGCTATGGCTACACCTTC
CAFGTGPSYGYTF
>NA|NA|TRBV12-3/TRBV12-4|TRBJ2-7
TGTGTCAGCAGTTATACGACAGGATCCTACGATCAGTACTTC
CVSSYTTGSYDQYF
>many|TRBD1|TRBV29-1|TRBJ2-7
TGCAGCGTTCCCCGGGCAGGGGGCTACGAGCAGTACTTC
CSVPRAGGYEQYF
>NA|TRBD1|TRBV11-2|TRBJ1-1
TGTGCCAACAGCCGAATGGAGGGACAGGGCTTCGGCACTGAAGCTTTCTTT
CANSRMEGQGFGTEAFF
>once|NA|TRBV11-2|TRBJ2-7
TGTGCCAATAGCCTATCTGTGGGAATATCCTATGAGCAGTACTTC
CANSLSVGISYEQYF
>NA|TRBD2|TRBV6-5|TRBJ2-3
TGTGCCAGCAGTAGGACTAGGGCTGATACGCAGTATTTT
CASSRTRADTQYF
>NA|NA|TRBV29-1|TRBJ2-7
TGCAGTGCCGAGGGGCAGGGGTTACACGAGCAGTACTTC
CSAEGQGLHEQYF
>NA|TRBD2|TRBV7-9|TRBJ2-2
TGTGCCAGCTGCCCCCCTAGCGGAGTTTCGGCCGTGGAGCTGTTTTTT
CASCPPSGVSAVELFF
>many|NA|TRBV6-1|TRBJ1-1
TGTGCCAGCAGGTCGAGGGGGAAAGAAGCTTTCTTT
CASRSRGKEAFF
>NA|NA|TRBV11-3|TRBJ2-3
TGTGCCATCAGCTGGGGTGGGGTAGATACGCAGTATTTT
CAISWGGVDTQYF
>NA|NA|TRBV12-3/TRBV12-4|TRBJ1-6
TGTGTCAGCAGCCACGATGGGGAGGGGAGAGTACCCCTCCACTTT
CVSSHDGEGRVPLHF
>few|NA|TRBV11-2|TRBJ2-2
TGTGCCAGCAGCTTGATTCGGACGTACCCAGGGACTGGGGAGCTGTTTTTT
CASSLIRTYPGTGELFF
>NA|NA|TRBV4-1|TRBJ1-3
TGCGCCAGCAGCCAGGCCGTAAGGGGAGCACTACGGTCTGGAAACACCATATATTTT
CASSQAVRGALRSGNTIYF
>once|NA|TRBV4-2|TRBJ2-6
TGTGCCAGCAACCCAGAAACTGGGGCCAACATCCTGACTTTC
CASNPETGANILTF
>NA|NA|TRBV12-3/TRBV12-4|TRBJ2-7
TGTGCCAGCCACGGCAGGGCCTATGAGGAGTACTTC
CASHGRAYEEYF
>NA|NA|TRBV24-1|TRBJ2-6
TGTGCCGCCCGACAGCCCGGGGCCCCCTCTGGGGCCAACGTCCTGACTTTC
CAARQPGAPSGANVLTF
>NA|NA|TRBV7-2|TRBJ2-7
TGTGCCAGCAGCTTAGCGGAGGGTATCGAGCAGTACTTC
CASSLAEGIEQYF
>NA|NA|TRBV6-5|TRBJ2-1
TGTGCCAGCAGTTATAGTGGCGGTCCAGCGGCACATGAGCAGTTCTTC
CASSYSGGPAAHEQFF
>NA|TRBD2|TRBV6-5|TRBJ2-1
TGTGCCACCGGGCCGGACCTAGCGGGAGTGAATGAGCAGTTCTTC
CATGPDLAGVNEQFF
>NA|NA|TRBV11-2|TRBJ2-7
TGTGCCAGCGCCCGCTTGGAAGCGGCCCATTACGAGCAGTACTTC
CASARLEAAHYEQYF
>NA|TRBD2|TRBV11-1|TRBJ2-1
TGTGCCAGCAGCCCGGGACTAGCGGGTGAAGTTGACAATGGGCAGTTCTTC
CASSPGLAGEVDNGQFF
>NA|TRBD1|TRBV5-4|TRBJ1-3
TGTGTTAGCAGCTTGGGACAGAGCTCTGGAAACACCATATATTTT
CVSSLGQSSGNTIYF
>NA|TRBD1|TRBV6-6|TRBJ1-5
TGTGCCAGTAGTTACGACAGGGAAGATCAGTCCCAGCATTTT
CASSYDREDQSQHF
>many|NA|TRBV6-5|TRBJ2-5
TGTGCCAGCAGTTACGGGGGGCGGGAGACCCAGTACTTC
CASSYGGRETQYF
>once|TRBD1|TRBV4-1|TRBJ1-2
TGCGCCATCAGCGGGACAGCTAACTATGGCTACATCTTC
CAISGTANYGYIF
>NA|NA|TRBV4-1|TRBJ2-5
TGCGCCTGCAGCCAAGACCCTTCAGCTCGGGCCCAGTACTTC
CACSQDPSARAQYF
>NA|NA|TRBV5-4|TRBJ2-3
TGTGCCAGCGGCTCCACTACACCATCTAACGCAGATACGCAGTATTTT
CASGSTTPSNADTQYF
>NA|NA|TRBV11-2|TRBJ2-1
TGTGCCAGAAGCTCCTCATTTGTGCAGTTCTTC
CARSSSFVQFF
>NA|TRBD2|TRBV7-8|TRBJ2-2
TGTGACAGGAGCGACGGACTAGCGGGTACCGGGGAGCTGTTTTTT
CDRSDGLAGTGELFF
>many|NA|TRBV28|TRBJ2-7
TGTGCCGTCCACGGGACGCTCTCCTACGAGCAGTACTTC
CAVHGTLSYEQYF
>NA|NA|TRBV11-2|TRBJ2-7
TGCGCCAGTACCCCCTCGGAAGCGGCCCACTACGAGCAGTACTTC
CASTPSEAAHYEQYF
>NA|TRBD1|TRBV11-2|TRBJ1-4
TGTGCCAGCAGCCCAACGACAGGGTTGAATGGAAAACTGTTTTTT
CASSPTTGLNGKLFF
>once|NA|TRBV6-2/TRBV6-3|TRBJ2-1
TGTGCCAGTTCCTTGGAGCCTCCGGGGTACAATGAACAGTTCTTC
CASSLEPPGYNEQFF
>many|TRBD2|TRBV29-1|TRBJ2-3
TGCAGCGTTGATTTGCCTAGCGGGAGTTTAGGGACAGATACGCAGTATTTT
CSVDLPSGSLGTDTQYF